This record looks at one T cell receptor (beta chain) sequence and its context. Its antigen is unidentified. 13 Jbeta primers and 60 Vbeta primers were used for the PCR. Repertoires were generated with immunoSEQ multiplex PCR, while TCRdb's copy carries only in-frame clones and drops some. The table lists about 140,000 clones, approximately 91% of them singletons. This entry comes from a study of cytomegalovirus exposure and HLA in healthy donors. Overall study results and limits: TCR beta V- and J-gene trimming, according to a later analysis, was linked to a missense DCLRE1C variant.

The CDR3 sequence is 13 residues long. Germline assignment: CDR1 MDHEN and CDR2 SYDVKM. V was trimmed by 6 bases and J by 4 bases, leaving 12 bases between them. This rearrangement joins TRBV28 to TRBJ2-5, with no clear D. Sequencing was performed on PBMCs. This TCR derives from a woman aged 40 to 55 in good health and CMV-seronegative. This CDR3 reads CASSPETGETQYF. The CDR3 coding sequence is TGTGCCAGCAGCCCGGAAACGGGAGAGACCCAGTACTTC.